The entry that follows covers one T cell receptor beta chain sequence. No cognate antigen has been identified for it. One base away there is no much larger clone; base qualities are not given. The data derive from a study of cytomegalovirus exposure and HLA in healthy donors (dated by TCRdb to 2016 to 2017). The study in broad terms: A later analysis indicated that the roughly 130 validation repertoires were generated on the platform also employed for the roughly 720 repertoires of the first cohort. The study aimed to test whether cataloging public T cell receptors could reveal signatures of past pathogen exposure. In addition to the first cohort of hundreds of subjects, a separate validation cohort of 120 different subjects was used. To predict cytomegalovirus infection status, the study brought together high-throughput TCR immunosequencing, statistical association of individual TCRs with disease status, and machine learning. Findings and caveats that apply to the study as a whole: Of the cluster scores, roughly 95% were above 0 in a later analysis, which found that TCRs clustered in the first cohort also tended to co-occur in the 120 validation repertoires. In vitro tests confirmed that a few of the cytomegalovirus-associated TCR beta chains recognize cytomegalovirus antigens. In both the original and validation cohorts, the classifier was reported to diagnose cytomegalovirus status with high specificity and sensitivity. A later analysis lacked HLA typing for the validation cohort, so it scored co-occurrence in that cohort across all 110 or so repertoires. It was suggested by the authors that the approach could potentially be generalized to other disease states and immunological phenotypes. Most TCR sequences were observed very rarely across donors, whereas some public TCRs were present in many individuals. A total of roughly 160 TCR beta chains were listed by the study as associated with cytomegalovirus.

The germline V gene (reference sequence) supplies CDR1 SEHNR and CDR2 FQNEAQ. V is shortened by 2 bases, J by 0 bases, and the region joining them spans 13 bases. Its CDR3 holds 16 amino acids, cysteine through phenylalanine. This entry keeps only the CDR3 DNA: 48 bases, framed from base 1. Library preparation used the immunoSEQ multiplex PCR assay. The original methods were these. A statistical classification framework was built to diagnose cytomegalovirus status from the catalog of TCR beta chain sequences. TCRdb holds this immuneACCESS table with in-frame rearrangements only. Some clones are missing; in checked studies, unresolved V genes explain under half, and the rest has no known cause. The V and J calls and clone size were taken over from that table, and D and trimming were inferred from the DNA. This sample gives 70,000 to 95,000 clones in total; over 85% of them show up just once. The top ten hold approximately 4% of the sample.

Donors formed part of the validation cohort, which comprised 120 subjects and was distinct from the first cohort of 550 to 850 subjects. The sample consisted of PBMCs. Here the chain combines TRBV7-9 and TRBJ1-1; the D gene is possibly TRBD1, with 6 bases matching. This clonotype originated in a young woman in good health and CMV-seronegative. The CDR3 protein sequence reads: CASSLLGQIMNTEAFF. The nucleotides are TGTGCCAGCAGCTTACTAGGACAGATAATGAACACTGAAGCTTTCTTT.